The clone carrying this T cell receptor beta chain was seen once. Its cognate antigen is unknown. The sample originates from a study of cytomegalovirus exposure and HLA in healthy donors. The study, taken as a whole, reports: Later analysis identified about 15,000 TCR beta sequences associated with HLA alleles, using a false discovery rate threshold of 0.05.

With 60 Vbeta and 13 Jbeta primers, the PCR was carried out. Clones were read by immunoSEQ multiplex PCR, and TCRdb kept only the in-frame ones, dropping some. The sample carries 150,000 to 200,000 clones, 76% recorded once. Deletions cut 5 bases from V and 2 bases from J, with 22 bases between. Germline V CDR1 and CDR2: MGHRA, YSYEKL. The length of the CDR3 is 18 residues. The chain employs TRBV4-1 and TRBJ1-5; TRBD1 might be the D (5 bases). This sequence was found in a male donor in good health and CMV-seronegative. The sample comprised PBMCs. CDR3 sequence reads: CASSADGGAPRGNQPQHF. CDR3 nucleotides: TGCGCCAGCAGCGCAGACGGCGGGGCTCCTCGGGGCAATCAGCCCCAGCATTTT.